The clone carrying this T cell receptor beta chain was counted a few times. The CDR3 is 12 residues long. Germline CDR1 and CDR2: SGHTA and FQGTGA. Trimming shortened V by 6 bases and J by 4 bases, and 9 bases separated the two germline ends. Expressed TCRB transcripts were sequenced after all isolated RNA was converted to cDNA. TCRdb's table, derived via immunoSEQ multiplex PCR, lists solely in-frame clones and lacks some. The sample shows under 150,000 clones, 6.9% of them seen only once. The data originate from a study of beta chain features in type 1 diabetes. The chain uses TRBV7-3 and TRBJ1-2, with no clear D. This sequence originates from a woman between 25 and 40 years old in good health. Sequenced: central memory CD4+ T cells from blood. The CDR3, as DNA: TGTGCCAGCAGTCCAGGAGGCTATGGCTACACCTTC. Encoded protein: CASSPGGYGYTF.